This TCR beta chain was sequenced in a study of T cell changes during pregnancy in multiple sclerosis (dated by TCRdb to between 2018 and 2021). For context, the study as a whole: The study looked at changes in the T cell repertoire across pregnancy in women with multiple sclerosis.

Preparation of the library involved the immunoSEQ multiplex PCR assay. In TCRdb, the immuneACCESS table is reduced to in-frame sequences with V and J assigned. These tables do not hold every clone; where another copy was compared, an unresolved V gene accounts for under half, and the others remain unexplained. This sample lists about 22,000 clones; over 65% were detected once. The top ten hold roughly 7.2% of the sample. With respect to this clone: Its recognized antigen is unknown. The input lacks base qualities; no much larger clone sits a single base away.

The TCR comes from a female donor with multiple sclerosis, enrolled in a pregnancy study. This sample comprised CD8+ T cells from peripheral blood mononuclear cells, obtained before pregnancy.

In nucleotides, the sequence is TGTGCCAGCAGCTCGGAGCGGTTTTACGGGGGTACCGGGCAGTACTTC. Its translation reads: CASSSERFYGGTGQYF. The chain is assembled from TRBV7-2 and TRBJ2-7; a tentative D match to TRBD2 spans 6 bases. According to the germline V gene, CDR1 reads SGHTA and CDR2 reads FQGNSA. The CDR3, cysteine through phenylalanine, is 16 amino acids long. CDR3 DNA only is kept here, 48 bases in frame from base 1. V and J lose 4 bases and 9 bases, and a span of 25 bases separates them.